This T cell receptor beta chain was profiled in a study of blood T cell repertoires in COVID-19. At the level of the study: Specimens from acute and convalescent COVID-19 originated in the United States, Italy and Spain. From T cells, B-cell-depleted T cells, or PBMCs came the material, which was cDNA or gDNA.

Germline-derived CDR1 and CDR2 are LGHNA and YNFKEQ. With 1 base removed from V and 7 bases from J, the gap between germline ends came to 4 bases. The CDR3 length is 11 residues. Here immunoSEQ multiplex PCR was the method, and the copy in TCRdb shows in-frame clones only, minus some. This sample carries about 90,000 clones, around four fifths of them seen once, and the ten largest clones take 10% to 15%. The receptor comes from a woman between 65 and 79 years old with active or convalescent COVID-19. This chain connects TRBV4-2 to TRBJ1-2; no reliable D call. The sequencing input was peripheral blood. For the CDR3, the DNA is TGTGCCAGCAGCCAAGGCAGTGGCTACACCTTC. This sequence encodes CASSQGSGYTF.